This T cell receptor (beta chain) came from a study of blood T cells in healthy people across ages. Donors each provided about 10 milliliters of peripheral blood. There are a few counts of this clonotype. The antigen is unknown. V lost 2 bases, J lost 7 bases, and 9 bases stayed unmatched. The CDR3 is 16 residues long. Germline CDR1 is SGHRS and CDR2 is YFSETQ. Study results and limitations: Higher diversity and more naive CD4+ cells were features of long-lived donors, compared to aged donors.

A second PCR, run for roughly 7 to 11 cycles, used a sample-barcoded 5' primer plus a J-beta primer mix. TCRdb redid the calling of the 5' RACE reads with MiXCR, one entry per CDR3 protein. The repertoire holds some 1.5 million distinct CDR3 sequences, approximately 42% seen once, with just over 4% in the top ten. This clonotype was obtained from a woman between 18 and 30 years old in good health. The rearrangement uses TRBV5-1 and TRBJ2-1; 10 bases align to TRBD2. Sample: blood. CDR3 DNA: TGCGCCAGCAGCTTCGCAGCGGGAGGGCCCTCGAATGAGCAGTTCTTC. It codes for CASSFAAGGPSNEQFF.